This T cell receptor beta chain was sequenced during a study of human thymus T cells. Study results and limitations: Related research described thymic repertoires that were highly overlapping among unrelated individuals.

On this clone: Its antigen is unknown.

The method was immunoSEQ multiplex PCR; TCRdb's version includes in-frame clones alone and lacks a portion of them. The sample consists of 100,000 to 150,000 clones, 90% to 95% of them appearing once. Per the germline V gene, CDR1 is MDHEN and CDR2 is SYDVKM. Germline trimming cut 5 bases from V and 8 bases from J; bases unmatched to any gene: 7. This CDR3 has 15 amino acids. Thymus tissue for the work was resected from patients undergoing corrective heart surgery. Donors consisted of healthy Finnish infants (having corrective surgery for congenital heart defects). The chain has TRBV28 and TRBJ2-1, with 12 bases lining up with TRBD2. The receptor was isolated from a boy under three years old with a congenital heart defect but otherwise immunologically healthy. The sequencing input was thymus tissue. DNA for the CDR3: TGTGCCAGCAGTCCCCTAGCGGGGGGGCCCGATGAGCAGTTCTTC. It specifies CASSPLAGGPDEQFF.